The text below deals with one TCR beta chain. Its antigen target is currently unknown. Per-nucleotide qualities are absent, and no much larger clonotype sits a single base away. The data stem from a study of immunodeficiency (dated by TCRdb to the late 2010s). For context, the study as a whole: Repertoire analysis was performed to search for VDJ recombination defects and oligoclonality.

Patients showed reduced numbers of naive CD4 T cells and, even more so, naive CD8 T cells, along with expanded effector memory subpopulations. CD3+CD4+ T cells were sorted from fresh PBMCs before TCR sequencing. Including cysteine and phenylalanine, the CDR3 has 13 amino acids. Only the CDR3 DNA stays, 39 bases, in frame from base 1. V lost 1 base and J lost 2 bases; the stretch between them is 5 bases long. Based on the germline V gene, the CDR1 and CDR2 sequences are SGHTA and FQGNSA. Genomic DNA was extracted using the QIAamp DNA Blood Mini Kit and was submitted for immunoSEQ repertoire analysis. Multiplex PCR was used to amplify CDR3 regions from a standard amount of genomic DNA template. The PCR products underwent sequencing on an Illumina platform. The authors' analysis ran thus. Sequences were aligned to a reference, with V, D and J gene definitions taken from IMGT. Closely related sequences were merged by a nearest-neighbor clustering algorithm so that PCR and sequencing errors were removed. V, D and J usage in productive unique and total sequences was analyzed using ImmunoSEQ Analyzer tools and R version 3.6.1. Entries here come from immuneACCESS through TCRdb and include only in-frame sequences with V and J called. Some clones fail to appear in such tables; in the studies checked, an unresolved V gene covers under half of the shortfall, and the cause of the remainder is unknown. That table supplies the V and J calls and clone size; D and trimming were determined from the DNA. In all, the sample holds over 2,000 clones, and about 89% of those were seen once. Roughly a fifth of the sample is held by the ten biggest clonotypes.

Overall study results and their limits: Severe oligoclonality, as judged by top-100 and total clonotype frequencies, was observed in patient CD8+ T cells but not in patient CD4+ T cells. V-J pairing and productive entropy in CD4+ T cells appeared similar in patients and controls. In entropy comparisons, n=3 (open circles) was shown for patients versus healthy controls, and a thymic development effect was only suggested as possible.

The V gene is TRBV7-2 and the J gene is TRBJ1-2, with the D gene too uncertain to name. The sequenced material came from CD4+ T cells from blood. This TCR was recovered from a woman under 30 with POLD1 deficiency. Read as DNA, the sequence is TGTGCCAGCAGCTTAGGCAGGAACTATGGCTACACCTTC. This codes for CASSLGRNYGYTF. With all but the CDR3 taken from the reference TRBV7-2 and TRBJ1-2 genes, the full variable domain is: GAGVSQSPSNKVTEKGKDVELRCDPISGHTALYWYRQSLGQGLEFLIYFQGNSAPDKSGLPSDRFSAERTGGSVSTLTIQRTQQEDSAVYLCASSLGRNYGYTFGSGTRLTVV.